This passage covers 25 T cell receptor beta chains from one sample sequenced in a study of blood T cell repertoires in COVID-19. Sequencing used immunoSEQ multiplex PCR; TCRdb keeps in-frame clones, though not all of them. The sample yields some 160,000 clones, around 80% seen once. The sample was peripheral blood. Receptors were obtained from a woman aged 50 to 60 with acute or convalescent COVID-19.

This rearrangement joins TRBV3-1 (or the pseudogene TRBV3-2) to TRBJ2-3, with a possible D match to TRBD2 (6 bases). The germline gives CDR1 LGHDT, CDR2 YNNKEL (reference sequence). V lost 8 bases to trimming and J lost 3 bases, with 15 bases between them. The CDR3 is 14 residues long. The DNA of the CDR3 is TGTGCCAGCTCAAGACTAGAGGGGACAGATACGCAGTATTTT. Its protein product is CASSRLEGTDTQYF.

The V and J genes are TRBV5-1 and TRBJ2-3, with 8 bases matching TRBD1. The germline CDR1 and CDR2 sequences are SGHRS and YFSETQ. V lost 2 bases to trimming and J lost 4 bases; unmatched junction nucleotides: 9. The CDR3 length is 16 residues. The CDR3 sequence: CASSLGQGRFSDTQYF. CDR3 DNA sequence: TGCGCCAGCAGCTTAGGACAGGGCCGATTTTCAGATACGCAGTATTTT.

This clone came up once. This chain connects TRBV6-5 to TRBJ1-2, with 10 bases fitting TRBD1. Germline V CDR1 and CDR2: MNHEY, SVGAGI. V was clipped by 8 bases and J by 3 bases; unmatched bases: 9. The CDR3 extends over 15 amino acids. CDR3 DNA: TGTGCCAGCCGGGACAGGGGATATTCCGACTATGGCTACACCTTC. It translates to CASRDRGYSDYGYTF.

The chain links TRBV27 to TRBJ2-3; 11 nucleotides align to TRBD2. The CDR3 spans 17 residues. Germline V gene lookup returns CDR1 MNHEY and CDR2 SMNVEV (reference sequence). V shed 6 bases and J 0 bases; nucleotides not matched to a gene: 8. CDR3 amino acids: CASRFVLAGGSTDTQYF. In nucleotides, the CDR3 is TGTGCCAGCAGATTCGTATTAGCGGGGGGGAGCACAGATACGCAGTATTTT.

The chain carries TRBV11-3 and TRBJ2-2, with 7 bases lining up with TRBD1. After removal of 5 bases from V and 0 bases from J, the junction contained 9 bases not matched to a gene. CDR1 and CDR2 from the germline V gene are SGHNT and YENEEA. This CDR3 has 17 residues. CDR3 sequence: CASSKGAQGANTGELFF. The CDR3 DNA reads TGTGCCAGCAGCAAAGGGGCGCAGGGGGCGAACACCGGGGAGCTGTTTTTT. Looking up the rest from reference TRBV11-3 and TRBJ2-2 gives the full variable domain: EAGVVQSPRYKIIEKKQPVAFWCNPISGHNTLYWYLQNLGQGPELLIRYENEEAVDDSQLPKDRFSAERLKGVDSTLKIQPAELGDSAVYLCASSKGAQGANTGELFFGEGSRLTVL.

The chain recombines TRBV6-4 with TRBJ2-3, with 9 bases lining up with TRBD2. The ends lost 8 bases at V and 1 base at J; junction bases unmatched: 1. This CDR3 contains 13 residues. CDR1 is MRHNA, CDR2 SNTAGT, per germline. The CDR3 DNA reads as TGTGCCAGCTCTAGCGGGGGCACAGATACGCAGTATTTT. Translating gives CASSSGGTDTQYF.

The V gene is TRBV4-3, the J gene TRBJ2-3, with 9 bases fitting TRBD1. CDR1 and CDR2 (germline): LGHNA, YSLEER. The CDR3 runs to 15 residues. Trimming cost V 1 base and J 2 bases; bases outside gene matches: 1. CDR3 region: CASSQGTGDTDTQYF. CDR3 bases: TGCGCCAGCAGCCAAGGGACAGGGGACACAGATACGCAGTATTTT.

This rearrangement joins TRBV7-5 to TRBJ1-2. TRBV7-5 is termed a pseudogene. This CDR3 is 14 amino acids long. CDR3 protein: CVRSSRGGPYGYTF. CDR3 coding DNA: TGTGTCAGAAGCTCTAGGGGGGGTCCGTATGGCTACACCTTC.

The chain couples TRBV4-3 to TRBJ2-1; the match to TRBD2 covers 8 bases. The trim removed 1 base at V and 9 bases at J, leaving 11 bases unmatched. This CDR3 has 16 amino acids. Germline V gene sequence: CDR1 LGHNA, CDR2 YSLEER. The CDR3: CASSQVGPAGDAEQFF. The CDR3 nucleotides are TGCGCCAGCAGCCAAGTGGGGCCAGCGGGGGACGCTGAGCAGTTCTTC.

The rearrangement joins TRBV9 to TRBJ1-3; 9 bases match TRBD1. The CDR3 loop spans 16 amino acids. V shed 0 bases, J shed 3 bases, and the junction held 4 bases outside the gene matches. The germline CDR1 and CDR2 sequences are SGDLS and YYNGEE. The CDR3 DNA reads as TGTGCCAGCAGCGTAGGGACAGGGGCGTTTGGAAACACCATATATTTT. It yields the protein CASSVGTGAFGNTIYF.

V and J are TRBV6-2 or TRBV6-3 and TRBJ1-1, with D hard to call. The CDR3 totals 16 residues. The V gene lost 2 bases and the J gene lost 1 base, with 14 bases spanning the gap. Germline V gene sequence: CDR1 MNHEY, CDR2 SVGEGT. CDR3 DNA sequence: TGTGCCAGCAGTTACGCCACTCCCCCTGGGAACACTGAAGCTTTCTTT. Residues: CASSYATPPGNTEAFF.

The genes are TRBV27 and TRBJ2-2; D perhaps matches TRBD1 (5 bases). Trimming pared 5 bases from V and 8 bases from J, leaving 15 bases between. The CDR3 totals 14 residues. Germline-derived CDR1 and CDR2 are MNHEY and SMNVEV (reference sequence). CDR3 residues: CASSPRQPGGELFF. The CDR3 DNA is TGTGCCAGCAGTCCACGACAGCCCGGGGGGGAGCTGTTTTTT.

The CDR3 region has the DNA TGTGCCAGCAGTTCCAGGGTTTATAATTCACCCCTCCACTTT. Amino acids: CASSSRVYNSPLHF. The chain joins TRBV27 to TRBJ1-6; D may be TRBD1 (5 bases). The germline V and J ends were trimmed by 4 bases and 4 bases, with 8 bases remaining between them. The CDR3 sequence is 14 residues long. Germline assignment: CDR1 MNHEY and CDR2 SMNVEV (reference sequence).

The chain couples TRBV7-2 to TRBJ1-1; TRBD1 aligns across 8 bases. Per germline, CDR1 SGHTA and CDR2 FQGNSA. Losses at the gene ends were 3 bases for V and 4 bases for J; bases not matched to a gene: 4. This CDR3 has 14 amino acids. The CDR3 DNA is TGTGCCAGCAGCTTGCAAGGACAGGGCACTGAAGCTTTCTTT. It is translated as CASSLQGQGTEAFF.

This clone was counted once. V gene TRBV19 combines with J gene TRBJ2-7, with 9 bases fitting TRBD1. After removal of 7 bases from V and 9 bases from J, the junction contained 10 bases not matched to a gene. The CDR3 covers 13 residues. CDR1 is LNHDA, CDR2 SQIVND, per germline (reference sequence). This CDR3 reads CASNPGQGQVQYF. DNA for the CDR3: TGTGCCAGTAACCCGGGACAGGGACAAGTGCAGTACTTC. The variable domain in full, with the rest retrieved from reference TRBV19 and TRBJ2-7, is DGGITQSPKYLFRKEGQNVTLSCEQNLNHDAMYWYRQDPGQGLRLIYYSQIVNDFQKGDIAEGYSVSREKKESFPLTVTSAQKNPTAFYLCASNPGQGQVQYFGPGTRLTVT.

The chain employs TRBV6-5 and TRBJ1-4, with D perhaps matching TRBD1 (5 bases). The CDR3 has 13 residues. Germline V gene data show CDR1 as MNHEY and CDR2 as SVGAGI. Trimming removed 4 bases from V and 8 bases from J, with 11 bases in between. CDR3 DNA sequence: TGTGCCAGCAGTTCCCAGACAGTAGAAAAACTGTTTTTT. Amino acids: CASSSQTVEKLFF.

This chain joins TRBV3-1 (or the pseudogene TRBV3-2) and TRBJ1-5; no firm D call. Germline CDR1 and CDR2: LGHDT and YNNKEL (reference sequence). CDR3 length equals 15 residues. Trimming took off 0 bases at V and 6 bases at J, with 12 bases between the two ends. The CDR3 reads CASSQDTSGSQPQHF. The CDR3 nucleotides read TGTGCCAGCAGCCAAGATACTTCGGGTTCTCAGCCCCAGCATTTT.

The chain combines TRBV14 with TRBJ1-4; maybe TRBD1 (5 bases). The germline V gene encodes CDR1 SGHDN and CDR2 FVKESK. V was trimmed by 2 bases and J by 5 bases, leaving 15 bases between them. The CDR3 is made up of 16 amino acids. The CDR3: CASSQLSSGLNEKLFF. Written as DNA, the CDR3 is TGTGCCAGCAGCCAACTCTCCTCAGGGCTGAATGAAAAACTGTTTTTT.

The rearrangement uses TRBV6-6 and TRBJ1-4, with D possibly matching TRBD1 (5 bases). Trimming stripped 6 bases from V and 8 bases from J, with 16 bases between. The CDR3 is 14 amino acids. CDR1 and CDR2 from the germline V gene are MNHNY and SVGAGI (reference sequence). The CDR3 region has the DNA TGTGCCAGCAGGCAAGGACTCGGGGGGGAAAAACTGTTTTTT. Protein sequence: CASRQGLGGEKLFF.

The J gene is TRBJ2-3, the V gene TRBV11-2; D uncertain. V was cut by 5 bases and J by 1 base, with 16 bases left in between. Germline lookup yields CDR1 SGHAT and CDR2 FQNNGV. The CDR3 has 16 amino acids. The CDR3 loop is CASSVGGVRGTDTQYF. CDR3 DNA sequence: TGTGCCAGCAGCGTTGGCGGCGTCAGAGGCACAGATACGCAGTATTTT.

The V and J genes are TRBV15 and TRBJ1-1; no reliable D call. The V end lost 3 bases, the J end lost 11 bases, and 13 bases lay between the germline ends. Per germline, CDR1 LNHNV and CDR2 YYDKDF (reference sequence). There are 12 residues in the CDR3. The CDR3 protein is CATSSQTQRAFF. The CDR3 DNA reads as TGTGCCACCAGCAGCCAAACCCAGCGCGCTTTCTTT.

This clone showed up just once. The chain combines TRBV5-1 with TRBJ2-1; 7 bases align to TRBD1. The CDR3 spans 14 residues. V gave up 2 bases and J gave up 7 bases; unmatched junction bases: 6. Germline V gives CDR1 SGHRS, CDR2 YFSETQ. The CDR3 here is CASSLTGANNEQFF. The DNA for the CDR3 is TGCGCCAGCAGCTTAACAGGGGCGAATAATGAGCAGTTCTTC.

The rearrangement uses TRBV11-3 and TRBJ2-1, with TRBD2 identical over 14 bases. The CDR3 covers 15 residues. Germline V gives CDR1 SGHNT, CDR2 YENEEA. V was clipped by 5 bases and J by 10 bases; unmatched bases: 7. The CDR3 here is CASSPRLAGGQEQFF. The CDR3 coding sequence is TGTGCCAGCAGCCCCCGACTAGCGGGGGGGCAGGAGCAGTTCTTC.

A single count supports this clone. The chain carries TRBV11-3 and TRBJ1-3; 8 nucleotides align to TRBD1. The V gene's germline CDR1 is SGHNT and CDR2 YENEEA. The CDR3 spans 14 residues. V shed 3 bases and J 9 bases; nucleotides not matched to a gene: 7. CDR3 region: CASSFCRDRCTIYF. The CDR3 coding sequence is TGTGCCAGCAGCTTTTGTCGGGACAGGTGCACCATATATTTT.

This clone was counted once. V and J are TRBV18 and TRBJ1-6; a weak D match, TRBD1 (6 bases). The germline V gene encodes CDR1 KGHSH and CDR2 LQKENI. CDR3 length: 15 amino acids. V lost 4 bases to trimming and J lost 8 bases, with 15 bases between them. CDR3 sequence reads: CASSQTLKGDSPLHF. As DNA, the CDR3 is TGTGCCAGCTCACAAACACTGAAGGGGGATTCACCCCTCCACTTT.